This T cell receptor beta chain is from a study of cytomegalovirus exposure and HLA in healthy donors. Looking at the study overall: Among about 179 million T cells, an earlier analysis found about 110 million unique TCR beta sequences.

The study ran its PCR with 60 Vbeta and 13 Jbeta primers. Clones were sequenced by immunoSEQ multiplex PCR, and TCRdb holds only the in-frame ones, with some missing. The sample comprises roughly 20,000 clones, about four fifths of which are singletons, and 20% to 25% rests with the top ten. In the case of this clone: What it binds is not known.

The study's findings and limits: Equally common other TCR beta chains were less clonally expanded than HLA-associated ones, a later analysis found. It was reported that TCR beta sequences correctly inferred the HLA-A and HLA-B alleles for most subjects. In vitro data verified a few CMV-associated chains as specific for CMV antigens.

The origin of this receptor is a human donor in good health. The sample consisted of PBMCs.

In nucleotides, the CDR3 is TGTGCCATCAGCCTAGACGGGAACACTGAAGCTTTCTTT. It specifies CAISLDGNTEAFF. This chain links TRBV10-3 with TRBJ1-1; D gene ambiguous. CDR1 is ENHRY and CDR2 is SYGVKD in the germline V gene. The V and J ends lost 6 bases and 1 base respectively, with 9 bases between them. The CDR3 has 13 residues.